The T cell receptor beta chain under discussion was sequenced for a study of PD-1 blockade in classical Hodgkin lymphoma. Study findings and constraints: Those patients who began receiving nivolumab less than 1 year after ASCT had lower diversity, and they were excluded. Significant TCR diversity gains by C4D1 occurred in CD4+ but not CD8+ cells.

This CDR3 spans 12 amino acids. Germline V gene data show CDR1 as MNHEY and CDR2 as SVGAGI. Trimming left V 0 bases short and J 8 bases short, with 7 bases between. As to this clone: Antigen: not known.

Sequenced by immunoSEQ multiplex PCR; TCRdb stores in-frame clones only, minus some. The profile shows about 86,000 clones, around 90% of them singletons. Relapse was seen in all patients after autologous stem cell transplantation, and brentuximab vedotin exposure was variable. Sequences were derived from peripheral blood mononuclear cells (PBMCs), sampled at baseline. The sequence came from a human donor with classical Hodgkin lymphoma. V and J are TRBV6-5 and TRBJ1-2; a weak D match, TRBD1 (5 bases). CDR3 in DNA: TGTGCCAGCAGTTACTCCGGGGGGGGCTACACCTTC. This codes for CASSYSGGGYTF.